The clone carrying this TCR beta chain has a handful of counts. At one boundary the junction diverges from the germline segment, which might be a read error. The data were obtained in a study of Graves' ophthalmopathy and Graves' hyperthyroidism. Moderate-to-severe activity, with CAS ≥3, NOSPECS ≥4 and duration under 3 months, characterized the donors with ophthalmopathy. RNA transcripts served as template for amplifying TCR beta CDR3 sequences. RT-PCR in the first round used HTBI primers; a second-round multiplex PCR followed. MiXCR, run by TCRdb on the multiplex PCR reads, gives a single entry per CDR3 protein. The table includes approximately 460,000 distinct CDR3 sequences, about 15% detected once. This CDR3 contains 16 residues. Germline CDR1 DFQATT, CDR2 SNEGSKA (reference sequence).

This sequence originates from a woman in her twenties or thirties with Graves' ophthalmopathy. The V gene is TRBV20-1, the J gene TRBJ1-1, with a possible D match to TRBD1 (5 bases). The specimen was blood. The CDR3 DNA sequence: TGCAGTGCTAGAGACAAACTACAGGAGAGGAACACTGGAGCTTTCTTT. Protein sequence: CSARDKLQERNTGAFF.